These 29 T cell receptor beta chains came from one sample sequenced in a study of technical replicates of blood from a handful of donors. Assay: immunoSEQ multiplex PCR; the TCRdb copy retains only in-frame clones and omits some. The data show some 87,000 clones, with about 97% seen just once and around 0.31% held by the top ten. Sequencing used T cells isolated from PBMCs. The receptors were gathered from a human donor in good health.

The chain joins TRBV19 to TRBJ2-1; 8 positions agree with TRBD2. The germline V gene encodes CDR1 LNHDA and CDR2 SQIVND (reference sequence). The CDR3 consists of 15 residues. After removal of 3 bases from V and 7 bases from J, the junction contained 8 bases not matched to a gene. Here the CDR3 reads CASSIVTSGLNEQFF. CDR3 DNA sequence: TGTGCCAGTAGTATTGTTACTAGCGGACTGAATGAGCAGTTCTTC.

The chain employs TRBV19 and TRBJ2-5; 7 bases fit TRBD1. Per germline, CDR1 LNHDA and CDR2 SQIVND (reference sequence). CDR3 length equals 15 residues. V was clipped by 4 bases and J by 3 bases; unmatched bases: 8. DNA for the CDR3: TGTGCCAGTAGTAACTTACCGGGACAGAAAGAGACCCAGTACTTC. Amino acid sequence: CASSNLPGQKETQYF.

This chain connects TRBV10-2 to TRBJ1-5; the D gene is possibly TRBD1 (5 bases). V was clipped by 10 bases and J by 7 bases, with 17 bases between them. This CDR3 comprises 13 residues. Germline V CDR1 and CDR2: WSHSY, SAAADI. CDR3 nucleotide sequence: TGCGCCACCCAACCGGGACTATACCAGCCCCAGCATTTT. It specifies CATQPGLYQPQHF.

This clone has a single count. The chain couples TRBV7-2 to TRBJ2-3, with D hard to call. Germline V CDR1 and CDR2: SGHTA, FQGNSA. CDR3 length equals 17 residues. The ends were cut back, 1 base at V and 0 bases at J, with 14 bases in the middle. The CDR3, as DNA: TGTGCCAGCAGCTTAGAATCCCAGTCGGAGAGCACAGATACGCAGTATTTT. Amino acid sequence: CASSLESQSESTDTQYF.

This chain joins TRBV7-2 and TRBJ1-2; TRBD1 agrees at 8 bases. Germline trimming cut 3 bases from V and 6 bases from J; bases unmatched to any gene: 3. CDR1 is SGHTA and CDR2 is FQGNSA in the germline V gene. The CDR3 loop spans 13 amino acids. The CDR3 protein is CASSFGQGHGYTF. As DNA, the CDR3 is TGTGCCAGCAGCTTCGGACAGGGCCATGGCTACACCTTC.

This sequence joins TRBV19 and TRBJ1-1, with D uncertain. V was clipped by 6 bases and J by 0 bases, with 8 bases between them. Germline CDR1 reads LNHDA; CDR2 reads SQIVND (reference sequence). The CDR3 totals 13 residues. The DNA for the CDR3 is TGTGCCAGTAGCGACTCGATGAACACTGAAGCTTTCTTT. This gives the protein CASSDSMNTEAFF.

The CDR3 region is CATGTEQKYF. CDR3 DNA sequence: TGTGCCACAGGGACAGAGCAGAAGTACTTC. The genes are TRBV6-4 and TRBJ2-7; 7 bases are a match to TRBD1. Trimming removed 10 bases from V and 11 bases from J; junction bases left unmatched: 8. In germline, CDR1 is MRHNA, CDR2 SNTAGT. CDR3 length: 10 residues.

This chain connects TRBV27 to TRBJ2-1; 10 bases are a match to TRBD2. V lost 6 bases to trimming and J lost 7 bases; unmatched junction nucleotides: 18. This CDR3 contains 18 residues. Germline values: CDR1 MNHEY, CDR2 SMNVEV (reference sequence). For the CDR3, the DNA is TGTGCCAGCAGCCTCGTCAGGGATCTAGCGGGAGTTAGGAATGAGCAGTTCTTC. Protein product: CASSLVRDLAGVRNEQFF.

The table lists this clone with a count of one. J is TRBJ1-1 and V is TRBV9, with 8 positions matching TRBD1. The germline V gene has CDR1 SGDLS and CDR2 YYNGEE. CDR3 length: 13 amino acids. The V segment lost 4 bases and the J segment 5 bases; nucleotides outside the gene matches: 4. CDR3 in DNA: TGTGCCAGCAGCACAGGGGGTGGTACTGAAGCTTTCTTT. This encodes CASSTGGGTEAFF.

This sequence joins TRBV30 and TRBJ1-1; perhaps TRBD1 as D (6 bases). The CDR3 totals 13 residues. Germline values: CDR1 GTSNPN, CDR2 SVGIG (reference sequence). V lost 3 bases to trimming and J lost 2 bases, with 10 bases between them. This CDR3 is CAWSRQVNTEAFF. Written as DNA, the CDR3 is TGTGCCTGGAGCCGACAGGTAAACACTGAAGCTTTCTTT.

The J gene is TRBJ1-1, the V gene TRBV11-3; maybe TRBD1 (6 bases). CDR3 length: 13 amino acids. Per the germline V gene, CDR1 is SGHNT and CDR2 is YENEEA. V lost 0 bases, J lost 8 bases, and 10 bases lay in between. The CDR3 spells CASSLDPDREAFF. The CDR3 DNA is TGTGCCAGCAGCTTAGACCCCGACAGGGAAGCTTTCTTT.

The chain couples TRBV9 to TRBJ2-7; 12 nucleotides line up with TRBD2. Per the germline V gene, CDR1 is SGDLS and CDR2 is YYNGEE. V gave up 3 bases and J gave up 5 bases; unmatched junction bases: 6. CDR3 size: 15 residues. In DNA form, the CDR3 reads TGTGCCAGCAGCGCAAGACTAGCGGGAGAAAACGAGCAGTACTTC. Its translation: CASSARLAGENEQYF.

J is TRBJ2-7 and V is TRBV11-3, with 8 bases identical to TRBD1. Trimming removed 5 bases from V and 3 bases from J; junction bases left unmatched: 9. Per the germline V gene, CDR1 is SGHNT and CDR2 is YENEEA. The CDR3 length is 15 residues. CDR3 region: CASSLRTGRIYEQYF. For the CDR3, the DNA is TGTGCCAGCAGCCTAAGGACAGGGAGGATCTACGAGCAGTACTTC.

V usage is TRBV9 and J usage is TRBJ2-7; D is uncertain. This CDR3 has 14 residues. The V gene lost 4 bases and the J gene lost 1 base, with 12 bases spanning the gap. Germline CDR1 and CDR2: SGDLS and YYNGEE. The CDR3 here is CASSPFPGSYEQYF. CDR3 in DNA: TGTGCCAGCAGCCCTTTTCCGGGTTCCTACGAGCAGTACTTC. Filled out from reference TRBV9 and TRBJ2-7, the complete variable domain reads DSGVTQTPKHLITATGQRVTLRCSPRSGDLSVYWYQQSLDQGLQFLIQYYNGEERAKGNILERFSAQQFPDLHSELNLSSLELGDSALYFCASSPFPGSYEQYFGPGTRLTVT.

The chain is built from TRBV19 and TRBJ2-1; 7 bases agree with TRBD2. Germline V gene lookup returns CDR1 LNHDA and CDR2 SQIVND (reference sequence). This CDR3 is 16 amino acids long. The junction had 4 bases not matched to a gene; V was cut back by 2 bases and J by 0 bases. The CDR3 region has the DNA TGTGCCAGTAGTATATCGGGCGGGAGCTCCTACAATGAGCAGTTCTTC. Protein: CASSISGGSSYNEQFF.

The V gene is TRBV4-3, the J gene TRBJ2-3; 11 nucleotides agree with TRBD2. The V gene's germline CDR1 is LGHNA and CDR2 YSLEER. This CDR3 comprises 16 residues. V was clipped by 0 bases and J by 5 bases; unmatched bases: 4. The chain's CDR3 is CASSQDVAGGRDTQYF. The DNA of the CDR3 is TGCGCCAGCAGCCAAGACGTAGCGGGAGGGCGAGATACGCAGTATTTT.

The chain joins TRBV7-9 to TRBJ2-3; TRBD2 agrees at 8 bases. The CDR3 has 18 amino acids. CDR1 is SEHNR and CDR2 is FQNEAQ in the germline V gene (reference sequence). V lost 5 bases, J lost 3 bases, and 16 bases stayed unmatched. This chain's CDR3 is CASSPGGSASGRTDTQYF. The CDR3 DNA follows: TGTGCCAGCAGCCCTGGGGGGTCTGCTAGCGGGCGGACAGATACGCAGTATTTT.

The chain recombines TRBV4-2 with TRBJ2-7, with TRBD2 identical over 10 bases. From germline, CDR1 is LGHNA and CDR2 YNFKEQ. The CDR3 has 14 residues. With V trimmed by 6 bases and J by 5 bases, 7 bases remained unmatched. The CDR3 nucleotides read TGTGCCAGCAGACTAGGGACTAGCGCTGACGAGCAGTACTTC. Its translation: CASRLGTSADEQYF.

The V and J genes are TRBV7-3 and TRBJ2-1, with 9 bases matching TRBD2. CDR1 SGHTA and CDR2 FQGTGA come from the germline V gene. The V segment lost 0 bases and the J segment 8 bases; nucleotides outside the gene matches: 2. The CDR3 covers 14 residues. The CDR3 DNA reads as TGTGCCAGCAGCTTAACTAGCGGGAGATATGAGCAGTTCTTC. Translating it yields CASSLTSGRYEQFF. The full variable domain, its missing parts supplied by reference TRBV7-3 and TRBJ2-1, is GAGVSQTPSNKVTEKGKYVELRCDPISGHTALYWYRQSLGQGPEFLIYFQGTGAADDSGLPNDRFFAVRPEGSVSTLKIQRTERGDSAVYLCASSLTSGRYEQFFGPGTRLTVL.

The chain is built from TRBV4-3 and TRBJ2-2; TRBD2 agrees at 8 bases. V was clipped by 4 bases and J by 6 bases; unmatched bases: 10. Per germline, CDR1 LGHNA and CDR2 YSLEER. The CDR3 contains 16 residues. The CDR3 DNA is TGCGCCAGCAGCCTGGAGCGGGAGAGGGAGGCCGGGGAGCTGTTTTTT. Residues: CASSLEREREAGELFF.

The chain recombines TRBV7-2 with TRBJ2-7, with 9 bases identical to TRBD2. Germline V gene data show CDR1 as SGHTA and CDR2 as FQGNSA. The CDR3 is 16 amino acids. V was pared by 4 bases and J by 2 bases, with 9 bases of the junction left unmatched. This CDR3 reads CASSSDLLAGTYEQYF. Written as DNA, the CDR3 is TGTGCCAGCAGCTCGGATTTACTAGCGGGTACCTACGAGCAGTACTTC.

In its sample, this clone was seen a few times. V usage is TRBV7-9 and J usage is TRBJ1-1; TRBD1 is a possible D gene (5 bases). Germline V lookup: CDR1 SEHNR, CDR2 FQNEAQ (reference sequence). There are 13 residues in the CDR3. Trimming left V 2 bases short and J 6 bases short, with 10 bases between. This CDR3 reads CASSLRDYSEAFF. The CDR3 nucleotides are TGTGCCAGCAGCTTAAGGGACTACTCTGAAGCTTTCTTT.

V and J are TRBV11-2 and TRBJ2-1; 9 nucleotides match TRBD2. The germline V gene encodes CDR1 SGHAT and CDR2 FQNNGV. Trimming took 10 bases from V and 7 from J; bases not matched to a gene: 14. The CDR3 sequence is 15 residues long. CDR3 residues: CATSKAGGPGNEQFF. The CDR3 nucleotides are TGTGCCACCTCTAAGGCGGGAGGGCCGGGGAATGAGCAGTTCTTC.

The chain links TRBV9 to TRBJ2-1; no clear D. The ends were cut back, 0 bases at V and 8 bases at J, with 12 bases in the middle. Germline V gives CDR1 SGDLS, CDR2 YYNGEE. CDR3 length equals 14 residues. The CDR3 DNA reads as TGTGCCAGCAGCGTAGTAGGTAGCTGGTATGAGCAGTTCTTC. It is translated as CASSVVGSWYEQFF.

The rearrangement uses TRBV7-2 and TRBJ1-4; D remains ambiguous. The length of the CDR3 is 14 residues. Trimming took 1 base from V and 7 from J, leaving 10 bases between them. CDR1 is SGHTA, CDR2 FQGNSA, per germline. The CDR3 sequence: CASSLDSGSEKLFF. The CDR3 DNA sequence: TGTGCCAGCAGCTTAGACAGTGGTAGTGAAAAACTGTTTTTT.

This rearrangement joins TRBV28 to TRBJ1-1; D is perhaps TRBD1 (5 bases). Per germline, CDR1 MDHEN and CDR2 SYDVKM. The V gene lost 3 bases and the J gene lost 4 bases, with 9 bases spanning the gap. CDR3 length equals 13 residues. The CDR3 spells CASSLGEATEAFF. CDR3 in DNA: TGTGCCAGCAGTTTGGGGGAGGCCACTGAAGCTTTCTTT. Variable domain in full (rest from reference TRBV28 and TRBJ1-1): DVKVTQSSRYLVKRTGEKVFLECVQDMDHENMFWYRQDPGLGLRLIYFSYDVKMKEKGDIPEGYSVSREKKERFSLILESASTNQTSMYLCASSLGEATEAFFGQGTRLTVV.

The CDR3 reads CASSTMGQGVEQYF. The DNA for the CDR3 is TGTGCCAGCAGTACTATGGGACAGGGGGTCGAGCAGTACTTC. This chain uses TRBV6-6 with TRBJ2-7; 11 nucleotides line up with TRBD1. V dropped 5 bases and J dropped 6; count of bases not matched to a gene: 6. The CDR3 runs to 14 residues. The germline CDR1 and CDR2 sequences are MNHNY and SVGAGI (reference sequence).

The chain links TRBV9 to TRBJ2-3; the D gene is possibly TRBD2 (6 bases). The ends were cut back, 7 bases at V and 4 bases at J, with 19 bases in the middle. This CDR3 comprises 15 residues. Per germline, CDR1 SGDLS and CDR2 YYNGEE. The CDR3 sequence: CASSIGGLSADTQYF. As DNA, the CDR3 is TGTGCCAGCTCCATCGGGGGACTCTCCGCAGATACGCAGTATTTT. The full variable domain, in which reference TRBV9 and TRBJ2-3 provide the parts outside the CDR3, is DSGVTQTPKHLITATGQRVTLRCSPRSGDLSVYWYQQSLDQGLQFLIQYYNGEERAKGNILERFSAQQFPDLHSELNLSSLELGDSALYFCASSIGGLSADTQYFGPGTRLTVL.

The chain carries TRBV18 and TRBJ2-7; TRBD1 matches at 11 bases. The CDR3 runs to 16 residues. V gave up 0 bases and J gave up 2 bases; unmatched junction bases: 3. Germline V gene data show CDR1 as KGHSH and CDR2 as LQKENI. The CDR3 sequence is CASSPPGTGGTYEQYF. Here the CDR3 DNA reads TGTGCCAGCTCACCACCGGGGACAGGGGGAACCTACGAGCAGTACTTC.